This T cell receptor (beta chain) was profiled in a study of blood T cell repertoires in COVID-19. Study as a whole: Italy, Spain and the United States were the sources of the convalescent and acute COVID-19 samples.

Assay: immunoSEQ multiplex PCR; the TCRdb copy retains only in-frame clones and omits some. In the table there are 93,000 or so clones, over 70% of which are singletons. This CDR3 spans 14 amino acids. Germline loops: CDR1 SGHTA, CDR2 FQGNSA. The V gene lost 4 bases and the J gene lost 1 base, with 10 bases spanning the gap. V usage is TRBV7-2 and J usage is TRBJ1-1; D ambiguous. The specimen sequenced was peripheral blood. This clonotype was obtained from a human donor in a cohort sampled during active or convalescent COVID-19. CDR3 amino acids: CASSSLRGNTEAFF. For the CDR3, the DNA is TGTGCCAGCAGCTCCCTCCGGGGGAACACTGAAGCTTTCTTT.